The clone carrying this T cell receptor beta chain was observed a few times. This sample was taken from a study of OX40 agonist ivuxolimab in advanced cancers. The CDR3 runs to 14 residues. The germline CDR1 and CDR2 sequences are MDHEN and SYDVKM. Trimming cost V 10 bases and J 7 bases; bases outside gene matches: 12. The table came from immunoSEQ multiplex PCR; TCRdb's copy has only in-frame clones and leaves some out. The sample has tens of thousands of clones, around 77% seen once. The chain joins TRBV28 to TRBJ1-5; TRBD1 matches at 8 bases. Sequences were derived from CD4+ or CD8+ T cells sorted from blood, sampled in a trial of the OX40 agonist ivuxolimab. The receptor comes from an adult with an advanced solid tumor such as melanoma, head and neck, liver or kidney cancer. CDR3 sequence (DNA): TGTGCCACGATGGGGACAGGCCGAATCCAGCCCCAGCATTTT. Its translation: CATMGTGRIQPQHF.